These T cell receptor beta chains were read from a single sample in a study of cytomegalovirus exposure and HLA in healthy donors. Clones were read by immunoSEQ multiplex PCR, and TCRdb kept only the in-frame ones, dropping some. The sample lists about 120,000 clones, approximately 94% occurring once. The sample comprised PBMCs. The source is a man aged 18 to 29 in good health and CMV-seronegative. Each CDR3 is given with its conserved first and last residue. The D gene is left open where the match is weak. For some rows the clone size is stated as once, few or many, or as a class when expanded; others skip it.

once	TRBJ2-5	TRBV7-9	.	CASGPKEGVRETQYF	TGTGCCAGCGGGCCCAAAGAAGGTGTCAGGGAGACCCAGTACTTC
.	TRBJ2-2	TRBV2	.	CASNDSPLIRELFF	TGTGCCAGCAACGACTCGCCCCTTATAAGGGAGCTGTTTTTT
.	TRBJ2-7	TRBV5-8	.	CASSSGLLLSEQYF	TGTGCCAGCAGCTCGGGACTCCTGCTCTCCGAGCAGTACTTC
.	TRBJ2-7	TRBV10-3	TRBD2	CAISESVAGAPYEQYF	TGTGCCATCAGTGAGTCAGTAGCGGGAGCCCCCTACGAGCAGTACTTC
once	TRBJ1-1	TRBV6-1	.	CASSEEGNTEAFF	TGTGCCAGCAGTGAGGAGGGGAACACTGAAGCTTTCTTT
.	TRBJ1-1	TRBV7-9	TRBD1	CASSPARGSVNTEAFF	TGTGCCAGCAGCCCCGCCAGGGGGTCTGTGAACACTGAAGCTTTCTTT
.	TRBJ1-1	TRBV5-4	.	CASSLGGEELNTEAFF	TGTGCCAGCAGCTTGGGGGGGGAGGAATTGAACACTGAAGCTTTCTTT
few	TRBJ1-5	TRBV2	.	CASSYTGSKGPQHF	TGTGCCAGCAGTTACACAGGGAGTAAGGGGCCCCAGCATTTT
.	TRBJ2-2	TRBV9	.	CASSVALAGELFF	TGTGCCAGCAGCGTAGCGTTAGCCGGGGAGCTGTTTTTT
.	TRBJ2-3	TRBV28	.	CASSSPGLRTQYF	TGTGCCAGCAGTTCTCCGGGACTGAGGACGCAGTATTTT
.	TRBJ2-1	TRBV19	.	CASSDDLRASSYNEQFF	TGTGCCAGTAGTGACGACTTGCGGGCCAGCTCCTACAATGAGCAGTTCTTC
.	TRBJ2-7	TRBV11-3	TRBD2	CASSYSSGSTYEQYF	TGTGCCAGCAGCTACTCTAGCGGGAGCACCTACGAGCAGTACTTC
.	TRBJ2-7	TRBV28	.	CASTHGGGSLAYEQYF	TGTGCCAGCACTCACGGGGGCGGGAGTCTCGCCTACGAGCAGTACTTC
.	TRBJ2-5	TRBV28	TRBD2	CASSPISAGGVETQYF	TGTGCCAGCAGCCCCATAAGTGCGGGGGGGGTGGAGACCCAGTACTTC
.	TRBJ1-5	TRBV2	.	CASSDSGYSNQPQHF	TGTGCCAGCAGTGATAGCGGATATAGCAATCAGCCCCAGCATTTT
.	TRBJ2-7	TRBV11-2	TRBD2	CASSLVPLAGGVNEQYF	TGTGCCAGCAGCTTAGTGCCTCTAGCGGGAGGTGTCAACGAGCAGTACTTC
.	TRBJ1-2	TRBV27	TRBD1	CASQRQGDLDGYTF	TGTGCCTCCCAGAGGCAGGGGGATTTGGATGGCTACACCTTC
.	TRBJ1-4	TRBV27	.	CASSPETATNEKLFF	TGTGCCAGCAGTCCAGAGACAGCGACTAATGAAAAACTGTTTTTT
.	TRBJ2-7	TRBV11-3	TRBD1	CASSGDRTEQYF	TGTGCCAGCAGCGGGGACAGGACCGAGCAGTACTTC
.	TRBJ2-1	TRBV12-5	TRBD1	CASGSGQGDYNEQFF	TGTGCTAGTGGCTCGGGACAGGGGGACTACAATGAGCAGTTCTTC
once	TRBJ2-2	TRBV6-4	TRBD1	CASRQGWSTGELFF	TGTGCCAGCAGACAGGGGTGGAGCACCGGGGAGCTGTTTTTT
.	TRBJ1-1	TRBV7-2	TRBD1	CASSARTGGSVNTEAFF	TGTGCCAGCAGCGCCAGAACAGGGGGCAGCGTGAACACTGAAGCTTTCTTT
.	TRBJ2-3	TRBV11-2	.	CASSLYTDTQYF	TGTGCCAGCAGCTTATACACAGATACGCAGTATTTT
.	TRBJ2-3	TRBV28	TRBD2	CASSLAGGGTDTQYF	TGTGCCAGCAGTTTAGCGGGAGGGGGCACAGATACGCAGTATTTT
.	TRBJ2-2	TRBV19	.	CASSIRVANTGELFF	TGTGCCAGTAGTATCAGGGTAGCGAACACCGGGGAGCTGTTTTTT
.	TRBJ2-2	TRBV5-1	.	CASSPGVETNTGELFF	TGCGCCAGCAGTCCGGGGGTCGAGACGAACACCGGGGAGCTGTTTTTT
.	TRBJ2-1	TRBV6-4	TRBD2	CASSTSGASYNEQFF	TGTGCCAGCAGTACTAGCGGGGCTTCCTACAATGAGCAGTTCTTC
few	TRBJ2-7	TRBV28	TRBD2	CASSSRLAGAPYEQYF	TGTGCCAGCAGTTCCCGACTAGCGGGGGCTCCCTACGAGCAGTACTTC
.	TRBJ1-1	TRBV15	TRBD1	CATSSDRDTEAFF	TGTGCCACCAGCTCGGACAGGGACACTGAAGCTTTCTTT
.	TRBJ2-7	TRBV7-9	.	CASSLSQGQSYEQYF	TGTGCCAGCAGCTTATCACAGGGCCAATCCTACGAGCAGTACTTC
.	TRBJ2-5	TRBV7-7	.	CASSLDSGQTQYF	TGTGCCAGCAGCTTAGATTCTGGGCAGACCCAGTACTTC
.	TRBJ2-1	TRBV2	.	CASIARGFPGPEQFF	TGTGCCAGCATAGCCCGGGGATTCCCGGGTCCTGAGCAGTTCTTC